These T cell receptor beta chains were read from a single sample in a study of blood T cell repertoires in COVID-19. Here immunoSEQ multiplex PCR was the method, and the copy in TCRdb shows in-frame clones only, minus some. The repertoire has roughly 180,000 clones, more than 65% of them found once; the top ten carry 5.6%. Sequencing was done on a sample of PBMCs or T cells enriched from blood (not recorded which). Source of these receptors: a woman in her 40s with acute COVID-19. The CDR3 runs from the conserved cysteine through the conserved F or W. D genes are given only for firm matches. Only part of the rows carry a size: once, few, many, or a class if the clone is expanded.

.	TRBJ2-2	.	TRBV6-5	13	CASTPEGTGELFF	TGTGCCAGCACACCCGAGGGAACCGGGGAGCTGTTTTTT
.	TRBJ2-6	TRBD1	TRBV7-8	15	CASTFGTGVSNVLTF	TGTGCCAGCACCTTCGGGACAGGGGTTTCCAACGTCCTGACTTTC
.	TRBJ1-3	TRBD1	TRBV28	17	CASSSTGGLVSGNTIYF	TGTGCCAGCAGCTCGACAGGGGGACTGGTCTCTGGAAACACCATATATTTT
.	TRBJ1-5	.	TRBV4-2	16	CASSQEEANSNQPQHF	TGTGCCAGCAGCCAAGAAGAGGCAAATAGCAATCAGCCCCAGCATTTT
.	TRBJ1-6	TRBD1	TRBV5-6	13	CASSWTGDSPLHF	TGTGCCAGCAGCTGGACAGGGGATTCACCCCTCCACTTT
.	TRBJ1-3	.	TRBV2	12	CASSLGGNTIYF	TGTGCCAGCAGCCTCGGTGGAAACACCATATATTTT
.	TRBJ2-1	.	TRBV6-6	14	CASSYSLVTDEQFF	TGTGCCAGCAGTTACTCGCTAGTGACGGATGAGCAGTTCTTC
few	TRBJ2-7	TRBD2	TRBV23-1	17	CASSQSNRLAGAYEQYF	TGCGCCAGCAGTCAATCAAACCGACTAGCGGGGGCCTACGAGCAGTACTTC
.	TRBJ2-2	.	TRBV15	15	CATSSYRGGSGELFF	TGTGCCACCAGCAGTTACAGGGGAGGTAGCGGGGAGCTGTTTTTT
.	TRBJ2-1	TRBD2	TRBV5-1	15	CASSGGTSGYNEQFF	TGCGCCAGCAGCGGGGGTACTAGCGGTTACAATGAGCAGTTCTTC
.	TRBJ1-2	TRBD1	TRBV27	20	CASSLLHTGTGGAPGYGYTF	TGTGCCAGCAGTTTACTCCATACCGGGACAGGGGGCGCCCCCGGTTATGGCTACACCTTC
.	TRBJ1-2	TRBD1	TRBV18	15	CASSSQQGADYGYTF	TGTGCCAGCTCATCACAACAGGGGGCGGACTATGGCTACACCTTC
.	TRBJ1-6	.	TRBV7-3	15	CASSLGQGPNSPLHF	TGTGCCAGCAGCTTAGGGCAGGGGCCTAATTCACCCCTCCACTTT
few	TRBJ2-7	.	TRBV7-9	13	CASSSVGQGKQYF	TGTGCCAGCAGCTCGGTGGGCCAGGGGAAGCAGTACTTC
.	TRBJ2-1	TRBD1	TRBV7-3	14	CASSYGTALDEQFF	TGTGCCAGCAGCTACGGGACAGCTTTAGATGAGCAGTTCTTC
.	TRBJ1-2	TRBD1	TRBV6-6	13	CASGTGTVNGYTF	TGTGCCAGCGGAACCGGGACAGTGAATGGCTACACCTTC
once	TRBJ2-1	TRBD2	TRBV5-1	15	CASSTGLAGGEEQFF	TGCGCCAGCAGCACGGGACTAGCGGGAGGCGAAGAGCAGTTCTTC
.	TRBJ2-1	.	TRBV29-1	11	CSGRLYNEQFF	TGCAGCGGACGACTATACAATGAGCAGTTCTTC
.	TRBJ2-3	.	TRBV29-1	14	CSADYPDSTDTQYF	TGCAGCGCCGACTACCCTGATAGCACAGATACGCAGTATTTT
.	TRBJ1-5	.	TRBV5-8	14	CASSSFRLIQPQHF	TGTGCCAGCAGCAGCTTTCGGTTGATCCAGCCCCAGCATTTT
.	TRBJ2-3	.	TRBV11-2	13	CASSLDITDTQYF	TGTGCCAGCAGCTTAGACATCACAGATACGCAGTATTTT
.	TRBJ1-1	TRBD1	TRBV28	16	CATLTRQGAMYTEAFF	TGTGCCACCCTCACTCGGCAGGGGGCTATGTACACTGAAGCTTTCTTT